The 23 T cell receptor beta chains listed next were all sequenced from one sample in a study of regulatory T cells in long-lasting Graves disease. Arm-PCR of CDR3 regions and iRepertoire HTBI primers were used to build TCR beta libraries. Via MiXCR, TCRdb re-called the multiplex PCR reads, giving one row per CDR3 protein. The sample lists 450,000 or so distinct CDR3 sequences, 20% to 25% occurring once. Time point: persistent/refractory GD, antithyroid drugs over 5 years with positive TRAb. The TCR library was made from RNA that had been extracted from PBMCs in TRIzol. Sequencing used peripheral blood mononuclear cells (PBMCs), obtained when the disease was refractory, from a patient treated with antithyroid drugs. These receptors were obtained from a female donor with Graves disease.

This clonotype was seen a few times. The chain is built from TRBV5-1 and TRBJ1-1, with TRBD1 as a possible D gene (6 bases). This CDR3 contains 14 residues. V lost 2 bases to trimming and J lost 4 bases, with 12 bases between them. The germline CDR1 and CDR2 sequences are SGHRS and YFSETQ. CDR3 coding DNA: TGCGCCAGCAGCTTAGCTGGGGGGCCCACTGAAGCTTTCTTT. Residues: CASSLAGGPTEAFF.

In this sample, this clonotype turned up many times. The chain links TRBV2 to TRBJ1-1; D might be TRBD1 (5 bases). Germline V gene sequence: CDR1 SNHLY, CDR2 FYNNEI. This CDR3 is built from 15 residues. V lost 8 bases to trimming and J lost 3 bases, with 19 bases between them. The CDR3 DNA reads as TGTGCCAGCTTACCCTTTAGGGGTACAGACACTGAAGCTTTCTTT. This encodes CASLPFRGTDTEAFF.

The chain employs TRBV28 and TRBJ2-5, with 8 bases that match TRBD2. The ends lost 10 bases at V and 4 bases at J; junction bases unmatched: 20. CDR1 and CDR2 (germline): MDHEN, SYDVKM. There are 17 residues in the CDR3. The CDR3 nucleotides read TGTGCCACCTACAGCTATTCGACCCGGGGGGGCGGAGAGACCCAGTACTTC. Encoded protein: CATYSYSTRGGGETQYF.

The chain links TRBV14 to TRBJ1-3; D is possibly TRBD1 (6 bases). CDR1 is SGHDN and CDR2 is FVKESK in the germline V gene. V lost 4 bases and J lost 3, with 16 bases in between. The CDR3 totals 16 residues. The CDR3 coding sequence is TGTGCCAGCAGCCCGGAACAGGGAAGTTATGGAAACACCATATATTTT. Translated, it gives CASSPEQGSYGNTIYF.

The chain uses TRBV20-1 and TRBJ1-2, with D unclear. The CDR3 runs 13 residues. Looked up from germline, CDR1 is DFQATT and CDR2 is SNEGSKA (reference sequence). V gave up 2 bases and J gave up 0 bases, with 7 bases separating them. CDR3: CSARTGSNYGYTF. As DNA, the CDR3 is TGCAGTGCTAGAACCGGATCTAACTATGGCTACACCTTC.

The V and J genes are TRBV19 and TRBJ2-7; maybe TRBD2 (6 bases). The CDR3 has 15 amino acids. Trimming removed 2 bases from V and 2 bases from J, with 13 bases in between. The germline gives CDR1 LNHDA, CDR2 SQIVND (reference sequence). CDR3 amino acids: CASSIQGWGAYEQYF. In DNA, the CDR3 is TGTGCCAGTAGTATACAGGGCTGGGGGGCCTACGAGCAGTACTTC.

This clonotype was observed many times. This chain links TRBV20-1 with TRBJ1-1, with D uncertain. The CDR3 is made up of 11 amino acids. The germline gives CDR1 DFQATT, CDR2 SNEGSKA (reference sequence). Trimming removed 8 bases from V and 1 base from J, with 8 bases in between. The CDR3 DNA follows: TGCAGTTCGGAGGGGAACACTGAAGCTTTCTTT. This codes for CSSEGNTEAFF.

This clonotype showed up just a few times. This chain connects TRBV2 to TRBJ2-3, with 10 bases lining up with TRBD2. CDR1 is SNHLY and CDR2 is FYNNEI in the germline V gene. J lost 0 bases, V lost 1 base, and 4 bases had no gene match. The CDR3 totals 17 residues. CDR3 region: CASSEESGGESTDTQYF. CDR3 nucleotides: TGTGCCAGCAGTGAAGAAAGCGGGGGGGAAAGCACAGATACGCAGTATTTT.

This clonotype was observed at least ten times. The chain recombines TRBV28 with TRBJ1-6; D is possibly TRBD1 (6 bases). CDR1 is MDHEN and CDR2 is SYDVKM in the germline V gene. This CDR3 is 16 amino acids long. Trimming left V 7 bases short and J 11 bases short, with 24 bases between. The CDR3 nucleotides read TGTGCCAGCATTTCGGACAGAGCCTCATATAGGACACCCCTCCACTTT. This sequence encodes CASISDRASYRTPLHF.

The sample holds a few counts of this clonotype. V gene TRBV25-1 combines with J gene TRBJ2-7; TRBD1 aligns across 9 bases. The CDR3 spans 13 residues. J was trimmed by 6 bases and V by 6 bases; bases with no gene match: 6. Germline lookup yields CDR1 MGHDK and CDR2 SYGVNS. CDR3 protein: CASRGTGIGEQYF. The DNA of the CDR3 is TGTGCCAGCAGGGGGACAGGGATCGGCGAGCAGTACTTC.

The J gene is TRBJ1-2, the V gene TRBV29-1; 8 bases fit TRBD1. Germline V lookup: CDR1 SQVTM, CDR2 ANQGSEA. The length of the CDR3 is 11 residues. The trim removed 7 bases at V and 8 bases at J, leaving 6 bases unmatched. The CDR3 coding sequence is TGCAGCGGGATGACAGGGGAGGGCTACACCTTC. Translating gives CSGMTGEGYTF.

The chain employs TRBV19 and TRBJ1-1; no firm D call. CDR3 length equals 11 residues. The V and J ends lost 3 bases and 6 bases respectively, with 5 bases between them. CDR1 is LNHDA, CDR2 SQIVND, per germline (reference sequence). Here the CDR3 reads CASSIGAEAFF. In nucleotides, the CDR3 is TGTGCCAGTAGTATCGGGGCTGAAGCTTTCTTT.

Only a few counts were recorded for this clonotype. This sequence joins TRBV12-3 or TRBV12-4 and TRBJ2-3; D assignment may be TRBD1 or TRBD2 (5 bases each). Trimming took off 5 bases at V and 2 bases at J, with 14 bases between the two ends. The CDR3 covers 15 residues. Here the CDR3 DNA reads TGTGCCAGCAGTGGCCGGGACCAAGACACAGATACGCAGTATTTT. Its translation is CASSGRDQDTDTQYF.

This clonotype has ten or more counts. The chain joins TRBV15 to TRBJ1-4, with D unclear. Germline CDR1 reads LNHNV; CDR2 reads YYDKDF (reference sequence). V lost 5 bases and J 5 bases, leaving 12 bases between the germline ends. The CDR3 has 14 residues. The CDR3 bases are TGTGCCACCAGCGAATTAGCTCGCAATGAAAAACTGTTTTTT. Its translation: CATSELARNEKLFF.

The gene calls are TRBV20-1 and TRBJ2-5, with TRBD2 matching 14 bases. CDR3 length equals 16 residues. The ends lost 5 bases at V and 2 bases at J; junction bases unmatched: 7. Germline V gene lookup returns CDR1 DFQATT and CDR2 SNEGSKA (reference sequence). The CDR3 nucleotides are TGCAGTGCTCTGAACGGACTAGCGGGGGGTCAAGAGACCCAGTACTTC. Protein: CSALNGLAGGQETQYF.

The CDR3 bases are TGCGCCAGCAGCTGGTCCTTTCCGAACACCGGGGAGCTGTTTTTT. This encodes CASSWSFPNTGELFF. The V call is TRBV5-1, the J call TRBJ2-2, with no clear D. The V gene lost 3 bases and the J gene lost 0 bases, with 9 bases spanning the gap. This CDR3 is 15 amino acids long. Germline lookup yields CDR1 SGHRS and CDR2 YFSETQ. The full variable domain, its missing parts supplied by reference TRBV5-1 and TRBJ2-2, is KAGVTQTPRYLIKTRGQQVTLSCSPISGHRSVSWYQQTPGQGLQFLFEYFSETQRNKGNFPGRFSGRQFSNSRSEMNVSTLELGDSALYLCASSWSFPNTGELFFGEGSRLTVL.

The chain recombines TRBV11-2 with TRBJ2-6; D gene uncertain. The CDR3 extends over 15 amino acids. Trimming removed 2 bases from V and 4 bases from J, with 9 bases in between. In germline, CDR1 is SGHAT, CDR2 FQNNGV. The CDR3 region has the DNA TGTGCCAGCAGCTTACGGGTCGCCGGGGCCAACGTCCTGACTTTC. This sequence encodes CASSLRVAGANVLTF.

There are many counts of this clonotype. This chain connects TRBV7-2 to TRBJ2-7; a possible D gene is TRBD1 (7 bases). This CDR3 contains 15 residues. Trimming took 3 bases from V and 2 from J, leaving 14 bases between them. Per the germline V gene, CDR1 is SGHTA and CDR2 is FQGNSA. CDR3 sequence reads: CASSFRTGLTYEQYF. CDR3 in DNA: TGTGCCAGCAGCTTCCGGACAGGACTAACCTACGAGCAGTACTTC. Using reference TRBV7-2 and TRBJ2-7 for the parts outside the CDR3, the full variable domain is GAGVSQSPSNKVTEKGKDVELRCDPISGHTALYWYRQSLGQGLEFLIYFQGNSAPDKSGLPSDRFSAERTGGSVSTLTIQRTQQEDSAVYLCASSFRTGLTYEQYFGPGTRLTVT.

This chain links TRBV14 with TRBJ2-3, with no clear D. CDR1 and CDR2 (germline): SGHDN, FVKESK. CDR3 length: 16 amino acids. The germline V and J ends were trimmed by 4 bases and 4 bases, with 18 bases remaining between them. For the CDR3, the DNA is TGTGCCAGCAGCCGCGGATTAGGAACTGGTTCAGATACGCAGTATTTT. Translated, it gives CASSRGLGTGSDTQYF.

Ten or more counts support this clonotype. The chain employs TRBV28 and TRBJ2-5; TRBD2 agrees at 9 bases. CDR1 and CDR2 from the germline V gene are MDHEN and SYDVKM. The CDR3 has 15 residues. V trimming: 6 bases; J trimming: 5 bases; junction bases outside the gene matches: 10. CDR3 amino acids: CASSRFSGRGETQYF. In DNA, the CDR3 is TGTGCCAGCAGCCGATTTAGCGGGAGAGGTGAGACCCAGTACTTC.

This rearrangement joins TRBV29-1 to TRBJ2-5; D remains ambiguous. The V gene lost 1 base and the J gene lost 5 bases, with 11 bases spanning the gap. CDR1 is SQVTM, CDR2 ANQGSEA, per germline. This CDR3 region has 13 residues. CDR3 protein: CSVEGFREETQYF. The CDR3 DNA reads TGCAGCGTTGAAGGCTTCCGAGAGGAGACCCAGTACTTC.

This clonotype came up a few times. The chain links TRBV5-1 to TRBJ2-2; tentatively, D is TRBD1 or TRBD2 (5 bases each). This CDR3 region has 14 residues. V lost 3 bases, J lost 6 bases, and 12 bases lay in between. Germline V lookup: CDR1 SGHRS, CDR2 YFSETQ. This CDR3 is CASSSRGDSGELFF. In DNA, the CDR3 is TGCGCCAGCAGCTCCCGGGGCGACTCCGGGGAGCTGTTTTTT.

The chain has TRBV15 and TRBJ2-7; 10 bases align to TRBD2. CDR1 LNHNV and CDR2 YYDKDF come from the germline V gene (reference sequence). CDR3 length equals 15 residues. V trimming: 1 base; J trimming: 3 bases; junction bases outside the gene matches: 3. DNA of the CDR3: TGTGCCACCAGCAGAGGGCTAGCGGGGGTCTACGAGCAGTACTTC. Amino acids: CATSRGLAGVYEQYF. Filled out from reference TRBV15 and TRBJ2-7, the complete variable domain reads DAMVIQNPRYQVTQFGKPVTLSCSQTLNHNVMYWYQQKSSQAPKLLFHYYDKDFNNEADTPDNFQSRRPNTSFCFLDIRSPGLGDTAMYLCATSRGLAGVYEQYFGPGTRLTVT.